A single T cell receptor (beta chain) is shown here with its context. No antigen is known for it. This CDR3 is built from 16 residues. Germline-derived CDR1 and CDR2 are KGHSH and LQKENI. The V gene end was trimmed by 3 bases and the J gene end by 3 bases; junction bases not matched to a gene: 9. These data come from a study of cytomegalovirus exposure and HLA in healthy donors. The study's findings and limits: It emerged from a later analysis that several of the most significant clusters appeared to be linked to common viral pathogens.

A multiplex PCR was run with 60 Vbeta primers and 13 Jbeta primers. Profiling relied on immunoSEQ multiplex PCR, and the TCRdb table lists in-frame clones only, not all of them. The sample holds roughly 120,000 clones. The TCR comes from a man aged 18 to 30 in good health and CMV-seronegative. Material for sequencing was PBMCs. The genes are TRBV18 and TRBJ1-1, with TRBD1 matching 8 bases. Here the CDR3 reads CASSPSGTGRHTEAFF. For the CDR3, the DNA is TGTGCCAGCTCACCCTCCGGGACAGGCCGGCACACTGAAGCTTTCTTT.